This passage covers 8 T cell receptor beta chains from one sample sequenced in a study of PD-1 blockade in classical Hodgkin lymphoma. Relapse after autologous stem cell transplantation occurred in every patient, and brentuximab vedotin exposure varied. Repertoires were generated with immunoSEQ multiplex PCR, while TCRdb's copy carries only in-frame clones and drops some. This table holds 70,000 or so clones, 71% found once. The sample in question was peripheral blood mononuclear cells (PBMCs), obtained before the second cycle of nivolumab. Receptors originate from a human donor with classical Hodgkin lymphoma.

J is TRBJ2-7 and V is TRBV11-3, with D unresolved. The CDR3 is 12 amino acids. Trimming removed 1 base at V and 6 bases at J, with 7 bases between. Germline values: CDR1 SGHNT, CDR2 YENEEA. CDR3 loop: CASSLVPGEQYF. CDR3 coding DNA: TGTGCCAGCAGCTTAGTTCCGGGCGAGCAGTACTTC.

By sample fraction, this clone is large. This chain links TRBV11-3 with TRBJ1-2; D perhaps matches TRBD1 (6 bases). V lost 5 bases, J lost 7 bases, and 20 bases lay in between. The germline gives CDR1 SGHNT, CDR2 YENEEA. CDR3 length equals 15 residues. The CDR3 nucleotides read TGTGCCAGCAGCCCCCGGACAGAAGCTGACCCTGGCTACACCTTC. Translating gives CASSPRTEADPGYTF.

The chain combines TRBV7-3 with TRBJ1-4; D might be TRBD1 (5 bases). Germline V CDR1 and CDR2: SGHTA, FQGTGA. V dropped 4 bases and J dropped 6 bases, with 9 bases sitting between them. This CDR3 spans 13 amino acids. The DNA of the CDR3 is TGTGCCAGCAGCTACAGGTTGGATGAAAAACTGTTTTTT. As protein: CASSYRLDEKLFF.

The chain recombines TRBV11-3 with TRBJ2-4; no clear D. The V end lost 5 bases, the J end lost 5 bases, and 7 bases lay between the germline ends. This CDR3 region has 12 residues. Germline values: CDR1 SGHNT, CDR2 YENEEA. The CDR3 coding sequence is TGTGCCAGCAGCCCGACCGAAAACATTCAGTACTTC. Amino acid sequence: CASSPTENIQYF.

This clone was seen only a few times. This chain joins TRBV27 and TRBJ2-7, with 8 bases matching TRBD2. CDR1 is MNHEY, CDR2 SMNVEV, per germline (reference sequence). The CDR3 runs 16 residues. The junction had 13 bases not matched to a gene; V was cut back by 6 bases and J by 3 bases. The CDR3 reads CASRPQALAGNYEQYF. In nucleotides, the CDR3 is TGTGCCAGCAGACCCCAAGCGTTAGCGGGAAACTACGAGCAGTACTTC.

CDR3 sequence: CASSRTGTDSYEQYF. The CDR3 region has the DNA TGTGCCAGCAGCCGCACCGGGACAGATTCCTACGAGCAGTACTTC. V and J are TRBV5-5 and TRBJ2-7; TRBD1 agrees at 7 bases. The CDR3 runs 15 residues. Germline loops: CDR1 SGHKS, CDR2 YYEKEE (reference sequence). After removal of 4 bases from V and 1 base from J, the junction contained 8 bases not matched to a gene.

The CDR3 DNA is TGTGCCAGCAGAGGGATCCGAGCAGAAAAACTGTTTTTT. It translates to CASRGIRAEKLFF. The gene calls are TRBV6-1 and TRBJ1-4; no reliable D call. Trimming removed 6 bases from V and 8 bases from J, with 13 bases in between. The CDR3 covers 13 residues. Per the germline V gene, CDR1 is MNHNS and CDR2 is SASEGT.

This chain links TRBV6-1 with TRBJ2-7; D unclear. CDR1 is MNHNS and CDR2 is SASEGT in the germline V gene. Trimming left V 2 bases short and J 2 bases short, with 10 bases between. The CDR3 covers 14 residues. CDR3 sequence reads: CASSEYGGPYEQYF. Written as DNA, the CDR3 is TGTGCCAGCAGTGAATATGGCGGACCCTACGAGCAGTACTTC.